What follows describes a single T cell receptor beta chain. Single viable CD3+CD4+CD8-CD45RO+ cells were sorted as the memory CD4+ T cells. The assay was immunoSEQ multiplex PCR, and TCRdb's table has in-frame clones only and misses some. The sample includes over 40,000 clones, 82% seen only once; the top ten take roughly 0.59%. This specimen belongs to a study of memory CD4+ T cells and cytomegalovirus serostatus. Germline V lookup: CDR1 SGHTA, CDR2 FQGNSA. V dropped 5 bases and J dropped 4 bases, with 11 bases sitting between them. This CDR3 comprises 13 residues. Specimen: memory CD4+ T cells from blood. This TCR derives from an adult in good health and CMV-seronegative. The V gene is TRBV7-2, the J gene TRBJ1-2, with D tentatively TRBD1 (5 bases). CDR3 nucleotides: TGTGCCAGCAGCAGGGTCCAGGGCTATGGCTACACCTTC. This translates into CASSRVQGYGYTF.